A single sample gave rise to the 15 T cell receptor beta chains below, sequenced in a study of T cells in Graves' hyperthyroidism and ophthalmopathy. Researchers amplified the TCR beta CDR3 regions from RNA transcripts. An initial round of RT-PCR targeting the TCR CDR3 relied on the HTBI primer set. TCRdb recomputed calls from the multiplex PCR reads with MiXCR, one row per CDR3 protein. Altogether hundreds of thousands of distinct CDR3 sequences are present, around 15% being singletons, with the ten largest covering roughly 13%. Source material: blood. These receptor sequences come from a woman aged 40 to 55 with Graves' hyperthyroidism.

This clonotype was found a few times. J is TRBJ2-1 and V is TRBV11-2, with 8 bases matching TRBD2. CDR3 length: 17 amino acids. CDR1 and CDR2 from the germline V gene are SGHAT and FQNNGV. The ends lost 1 base at V and 6 bases at J; junction bases unmatched: 11. The CDR3 loop reads CASSLVRSPRGGNEQFF. In DNA, the CDR3 is TGTGCCAGCAGCTTAGTGAGGTCTCCCCGGGGGGGCAATGAGCAGTTCTTC. The whole variable domain, filled in from reference TRBV11-2 and TRBJ2-1, reads EAGVAQSPRYKIIEKRQSVAFWCNPISGHATLYWYQQILGQGPKLLIQFQNNGVVDDSQLPKDRFSAERLKGVDSTLKIQPAKLEDSAVYLCASSLVRSPRGGNEQFFGPGTRLTVL.

This clonotype was seen ten or more times. The CDR3: CASSTGQINTEAFF. CDR3 nucleotide sequence: TGCGCCAGCAGCACCGGACAGATTAACACTGAAGCTTTCTTT. This rearrangement joins TRBV5-1 to TRBJ1-1; D possibly corresponds to TRBD1 (6 bases). Germline CDR1 SGHRS, CDR2 YFSETQ. The CDR3 covers 14 residues. V lost 4 bases and J lost 2, with 12 bases in between.

Only a few counts were recorded for this clonotype. CDR3 sequence reads: CATSDLSGREAETQYF. For the CDR3, the DNA is TGTGCCACCAGTGATTTGTCCGGCAGGGAGGCAGAGACCCAGTACTTC. V and J are TRBV24-1 and TRBJ2-5; TRBD2 might be the D (6 bases). The CDR3 has 16 residues. V lost 0 bases, J lost 4 bases, and 14 bases lay in between. CDR1 and CDR2 (germline): KGHDR, SFDVKD.

The rearrangement joins TRBV29-1 to TRBJ2-3; 15 positions agree with TRBD2. CDR1 is SQVTM and CDR2 is ANQGSEA in the germline V gene. This CDR3 spans 19 amino acids. Germline trimming cut 3 bases from V and 4 bases from J; bases unmatched to any gene: 14. Here the CDR3 reads CSVDLGLAGGRSTADTQYF. CDR3 in DNA: TGCAGCGTTGATTTGGGACTAGCGGGAGGTCGCAGCACGGCAGATACGCAGTATTTT.

This chain uses TRBV20-1 with TRBJ1-5, with no clear D. Trimming shortened V by 0 bases and J by 3 bases, and 18 bases separated the two germline ends. The CDR3 covers 17 residues. Looked up from germline, CDR1 is DFQATT and CDR2 is SNEGSKA (reference sequence). In nucleotides, the CDR3 is TGCAGTGCTAGAGATCGGCGAACAGCCCTTACCAATCAGCCCCAGCATTTT. Protein product: CSARDRRTALTNQPQHF.

This clonotype was recorded many times. J is TRBJ1-2 and V is TRBV30, with D perhaps matching TRBD1 (5 bases). Deletions cut 4 bases from V and 4 bases from J, with 13 bases between. Germline values: CDR1 GTSNPN, CDR2 SVGIG (reference sequence). This CDR3 has 13 amino acids. CDR3 nucleotides: TGTGCCTGGAACCGTCAAAGGGGCTATGGCTACACCTTC. It is translated as CAWNRQRGYGYTF.

This clonotype has ten or more counts. The chain joins TRBV28 to TRBJ1-6; possible D gene TRBD1, 5 bases. The CDR3 runs to 15 residues. The V gene lost 2 bases and the J gene lost 5 bases, with 10 bases spanning the gap. Germline V gene sequence: CDR1 MDHEN, CDR2 SYDVKM. This CDR3 reads CASSLRGQNNSPLHF. In nucleotides, the CDR3 is TGTGCCAGCAGTTTAAGGGGCCAAAATAATTCACCCCTCCACTTT.

The rearrangement links TRBV4-1 to TRBJ2-7, with D possibly TRBD1 on 6 matching bases. Germline V gene lookup returns CDR1 MGHRA and CDR2 YSYEKL. V was pared by 5 bases and J by 3 bases, with 14 bases between. CDR3 length equals 14 residues. The DNA for the CDR3 is TGCGCCAGCAGCTACACTTCACAGGGCTACGAGCAGTACTTC. It specifies CASSYTSQGYEQYF.

The table lists this clonotype with many counts. This chain joins TRBV11-1 and TRBJ1-1, with D unresolved. V was trimmed by 5 bases and J by 7 bases, leaving 14 bases between them. The CDR3 is 13 amino acids. In germline, CDR1 is SGHAT, CDR2 FQDESV (reference sequence). CDR3 sequence (DNA): TGTGCCAGCAGCCGTCCCACGGTGGGTGAAGCTTTCTTT. This sequence encodes CASSRPTVGEAFF.

This chain joins TRBV12-3 or TRBV12-4 and TRBJ2-1, with 9 bases aligning to TRBD2. CDR3 length equals 17 residues. V dropped 2 bases and J dropped 7; count of bases not matched to a gene: 12. The CDR3 DNA is TGTGCCAGCAGTTTAATGAGTGCGGTAGCGGGAGTAAATGAGCAGTTCTTC. This gives the protein CASSLMSAVAGVNEQFF.

This clonotype was seen at least ten times. CDR3 in amino acids: CSARDPAGVQETQYF. CDR3 bases: TGCAGTGCTAGAGATCCAGCGGGAGTACAAGAGACCCAGTACTTC. The genes are TRBV20-1 and TRBJ2-5, with 8 bases identical to TRBD2. The CDR3 extends over 15 amino acids. Trimming removed 0 bases from V and 2 bases from J; junction bases left unmatched: 5. Germline lookup yields CDR1 DFQATT and CDR2 SNEGSKA (reference sequence).

The chain couples TRBV24-1 to TRBJ2-1; the D gene is possibly TRBD2 (5 bases). The CDR3 runs to 15 residues. Trimming removed 5 bases from V and 5 bases from J, with 15 bases in between. The germline V gene has CDR1 KGHDR and CDR2 SFDVKD. This CDR3 reads CATSASSFRDNEQFF. The DNA for the CDR3 is TGTGCCACCAGTGCGTCTAGCTTTCGAGACAATGAGCAGTTCTTC.

There are many counts of this clonotype. The CDR3 coding sequence is TGTGCCAGCAGTTATTCAGGGGGCGAGACCCAGTACTTC. Its protein product is CASSYSGGETQYF. This chain uses TRBV12-3 or TRBV12-4 with TRBJ2-5, with 8 bases aligning to TRBD1. V lost 4 bases to trimming and J lost 5 bases; unmatched junction nucleotides: 3. The CDR3 is 13 residues long.

In its sample, this clonotype was seen a few times. The chain joins TRBV6-5 to TRBJ1-5; D is unclear. V was cut by 2 bases and J by 7 bases, with 9 bases left in between. The CDR3 is made up of 13 amino acids. Germline lookup yields CDR1 MNHEY and CDR2 SVGAGI. CDR3 loop: CASSYRVHQPQHF. The CDR3 region has the DNA TGTGCCAGCAGTTACAGGGTCCACCAGCCCCAGCATTTT.

This clonotype was observed many times. This chain joins TRBV15 and TRBJ2-3, with a tentative D call TRBD1 (5 bases). CDR1 is LNHNV and CDR2 is YYDKDF in the germline V gene (reference sequence). The CDR3 is 12 amino acids. With 4 bases removed from V and 6 bases from J, the gap between germline ends came to 8 bases. The CDR3 reads CATSNSGDTQYF. The CDR3 DNA reads TGTGCCACCAGCAACTCAGGGGATACGCAGTATTTT.